This T cell receptor (beta chain) is from a study of identical twins. With no exceptions, donors were healthy Caucasians. This clonotype appeared a few times. Its antigen is not known. Whole-study findings and limits: Carriage of fewer insertions was seen in abundant cord blood beta clonotypes, whereas memory repertoires showed none.

TCRdb used MiXCR to reprocess the 5' RACE reads, holding one entry per CDR3 protein. The sample consists of fewer than 800,000 distinct CDR3 sequences, 7.1% of them appearing once. Trimming cost V 5 bases and J 3 bases; bases outside gene matches: 17. CDR3 size: 19 residues. CDR1 and CDR2 from the germline V gene are MNHEY and SMNVEV (reference sequence). A further study also used this sample, focusing on yellow fever vaccine responses in identical twins.

The V and J genes are TRBV27 and TRBJ2-3, with 10 bases fitting TRBD2. The sequence came from a woman aged 18-29 years in good health. Sequencing used PBMCs. CDR3 DNA: TGTGCCAGCAGTCCACCAGGACTAGCGGCCCCATCGGGTACAGATACGCAGTATTTT. Translating gives CASSPPGLAAPSGTDTQYF.